This TCR beta chain is drawn from a study of T-cell reconstitution after alpha-beta-depleted transplantation in children. For TCRbeta, the library was prepared with unique molecular identifiers. TCRdb fed the PCR reads into MiXCR, producing one record per CDR3 protein. The sample has 300,000 to 350,000 distinct CDR3 sequences, 23% seen once. Whole-study results and caveats: There were some patients whose high TCRbeta diversity at day 60 came from surviving recipient T cells and thymic progenitors. Reported findings indicate that, about two months after transplant, alpha-beta T cells came from several hundred expanded clones, which were derived from non-depleted graft cells. Diversity and T-cell counts at one year after transplant derived mostly from new T cells.

Details on this clonotype: The antigen is undetermined.

Sequencing was performed on PBMCs, mostly from graft donor cells, taken 180 days after TCRalphabeta/CD19-depleted stem cell transplant. The sequence was obtained from a male patient under 18 who had a stem cell transplant for acute lymphoblastic leukemia, so the T cells may come from the graft donor.

The CDR3 loop is CASSLTGLAGVSEQFF. CDR3 DNA sequence: TGTGCCAGCAGCTTAACAGGACTAGCGGGAGTTTCCGAGCAGTTCTTC. The chain uses TRBV7-3 and TRBJ2-1, with TRBD2 matching 13 bases. The CDR3 length is 16 residues. Germline lookup yields CDR1 SGHTA and CDR2 FQGTGA. Germline trimming cut 0 bases from V and 10 bases from J; bases unmatched to any gene: 6.